This T cell receptor beta chain was obtained from a study of shared clonotypes between healthy human individuals. This clone was detected a few times. Researchers ran the assay at a deep level. Sequencing used immunoSEQ multiplex PCR; TCRdb keeps in-frame clones, though not all of them. The repertoire has around 750,000 clones, roughly 70% of them found once; the top ten carry over 1.5%. The V end lost 1 base, the J end lost 3 bases, and 11 bases lay between the germline ends. In germline, CDR1 is SGHRS, CDR2 YFSETQ. This CDR3 comprises 14 residues. Sequencing used memory CD4+ T cells sorted from blood. The subset denotes: CD45RA-negative fraction. This sequence was found in a woman aged 25-40 years in good health. The J gene is TRBJ2-7, the V gene TRBV5-1, with D possibly being TRBD1 (6 bases). The CDR3 protein is CASSLPQGNYEQYF. For the CDR3, the DNA is TGCGCCAGCAGCTTGCCTCAGGGGAACTACGAGCAGTACTTC. Full variable domain (outside the CDR3, taken from reference TRBV5-1 and TRBJ2-7): KAGVTQTPRYLIKTRGQQVTLSCSPISGHRSVSWYQQTPGQGLQFLFEYFSETQRNKGNFPGRFSGRQFSNSRSEMNVSTLELGDSALYLCASSLPQGNYEQYFGPGTRLTVT.